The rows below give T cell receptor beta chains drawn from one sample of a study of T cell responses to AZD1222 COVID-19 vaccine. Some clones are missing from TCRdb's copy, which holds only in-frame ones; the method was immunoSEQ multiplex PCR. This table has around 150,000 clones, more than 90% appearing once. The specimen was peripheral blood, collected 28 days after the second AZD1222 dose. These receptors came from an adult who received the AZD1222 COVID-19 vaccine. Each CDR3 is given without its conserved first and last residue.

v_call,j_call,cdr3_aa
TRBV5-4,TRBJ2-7,ASSLWGSGSYEQY
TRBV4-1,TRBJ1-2,ASSQETRQGYGYT
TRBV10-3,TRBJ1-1,AISESGSEAF
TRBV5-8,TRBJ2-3,ASSYRLRRTDTQY
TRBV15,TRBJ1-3,ATSRDYRNTIY
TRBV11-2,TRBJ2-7,ASSFGTVAYEQY
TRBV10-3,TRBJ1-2,AISGTGVYGYT
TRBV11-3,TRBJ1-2,ASSYDRTYGYT
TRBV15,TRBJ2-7,ATSRETSYEQY
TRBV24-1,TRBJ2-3,ATSSSGRLGTQY
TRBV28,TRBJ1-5,ASSLPQGGNQPQH
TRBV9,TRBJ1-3,ASSVGGISGNTIY
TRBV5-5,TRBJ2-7,ASSLAIYEQY
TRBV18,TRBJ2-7,ASSPSAGLGEQY
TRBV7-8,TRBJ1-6,ASAPPGAASPLH
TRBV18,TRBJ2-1,ASSRRDPLNEQF
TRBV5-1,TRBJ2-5,ASSLSQETQY
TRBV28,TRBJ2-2,ASSFVAGAQGRELF
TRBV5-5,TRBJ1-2,ASSLERVGGYT
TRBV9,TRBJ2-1,ASSVTSGSYNEQF
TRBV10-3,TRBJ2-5,AISSGRTQETQY
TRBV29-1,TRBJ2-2,SVDRGGSGELF
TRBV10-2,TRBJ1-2,ASSDGRDGYT
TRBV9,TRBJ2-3,ASSVGGGADTQY
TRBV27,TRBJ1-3,ASSPRDTGYTIY